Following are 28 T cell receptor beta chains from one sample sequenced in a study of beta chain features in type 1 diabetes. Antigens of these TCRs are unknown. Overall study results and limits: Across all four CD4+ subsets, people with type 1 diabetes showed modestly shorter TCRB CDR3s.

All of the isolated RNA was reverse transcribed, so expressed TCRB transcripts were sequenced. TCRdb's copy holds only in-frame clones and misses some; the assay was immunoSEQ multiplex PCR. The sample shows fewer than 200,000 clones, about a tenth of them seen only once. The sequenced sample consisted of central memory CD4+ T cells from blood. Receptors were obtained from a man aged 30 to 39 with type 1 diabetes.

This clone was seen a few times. CDR3 sequence reads: CASSSLDTQYF. Written as DNA, the CDR3 is TGTGCCAGCAGCTCGTTGGATACGCAGTATTTT. The chain is built from TRBV6-6 and TRBJ2-3; no reliable D call. The germline gives CDR1 MNHNY, CDR2 SVGAGI (reference sequence). This CDR3 region has 11 residues. V lost 6 bases and J lost 6, with 7 bases in between.

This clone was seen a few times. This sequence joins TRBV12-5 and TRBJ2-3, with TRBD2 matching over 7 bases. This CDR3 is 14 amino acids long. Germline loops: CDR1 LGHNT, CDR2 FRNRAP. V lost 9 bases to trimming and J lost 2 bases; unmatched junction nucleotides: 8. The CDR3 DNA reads TGTGCTAGCGGACGAGCGGGACTCACAGATACGCAGTATTTT. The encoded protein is CASGRAGLTDTQYF.

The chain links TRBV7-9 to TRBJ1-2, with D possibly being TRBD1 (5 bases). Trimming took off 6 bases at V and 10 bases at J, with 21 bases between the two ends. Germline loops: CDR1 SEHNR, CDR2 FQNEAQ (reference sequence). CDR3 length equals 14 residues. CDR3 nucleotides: TGTGCCAGCAGTCCAACAGGCTTTGAATCGTACTACACCTTC. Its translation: CASSPTGFESYYTF.

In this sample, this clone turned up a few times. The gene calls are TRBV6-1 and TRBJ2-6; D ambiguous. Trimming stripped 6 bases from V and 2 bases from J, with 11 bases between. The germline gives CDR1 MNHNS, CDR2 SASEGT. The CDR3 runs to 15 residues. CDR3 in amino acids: CASRTPGAGANVLTF. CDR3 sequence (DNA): TGTGCCAGCAGGACGCCGGGTGCTGGGGCCAACGTCCTGACTTTC.

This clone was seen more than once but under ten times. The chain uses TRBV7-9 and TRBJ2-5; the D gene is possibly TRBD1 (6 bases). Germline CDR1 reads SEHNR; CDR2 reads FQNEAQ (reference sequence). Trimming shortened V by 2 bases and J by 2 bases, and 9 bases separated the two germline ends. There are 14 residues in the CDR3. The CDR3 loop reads CASSLRQVQETQYF. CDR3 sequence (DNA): TGTGCCAGCAGCTTACGACAGGTACAAGAGACCCAGTACTTC. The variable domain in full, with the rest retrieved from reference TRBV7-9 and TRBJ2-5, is DTGVSQNPRHKITKRGQNVTFRCDPISEHNRLYWYRQTLGQGPEFLTYFQNEAQLEKSRLLSDRFSAERPKGSFSTLEIQRTEQGDSAMYLCASSLRQVQETQYFGPGTRLLVL.

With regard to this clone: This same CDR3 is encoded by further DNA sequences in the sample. The CDR3 nucleotides are TGTGCCAGCAGCTTGCAGGGCTCCTACAATGAGCAGTTCTTC. Its translation: CASSLQGSYNEQFF. The chain has TRBV5-5 and TRBJ2-1; D possibly corresponds to TRBD1 (5 bases). The length of the CDR3 is 14 residues. CDR1 and CDR2 from the germline V gene are SGHKS and YYEKEE (reference sequence). V lost 1 base, J lost 0 bases, and 5 bases lay in between.

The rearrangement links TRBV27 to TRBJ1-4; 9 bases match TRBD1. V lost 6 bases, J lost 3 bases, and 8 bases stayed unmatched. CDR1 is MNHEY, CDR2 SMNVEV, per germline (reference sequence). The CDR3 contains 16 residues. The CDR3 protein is CASRGTGRVPNEKLFF. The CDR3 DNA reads TGTGCCAGCAGGGGGACAGGGCGTGTGCCTAATGAAAAACTGTTTTTT. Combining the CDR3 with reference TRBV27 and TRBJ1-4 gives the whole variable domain EAQVTQNPRYLITVTGKKLTVTCSQNMNHEYMSWYRQDPGLGLRQIYYSMNVEVTDKGDVPEGYKVSRKEKRNFPLILESPSPNQTSLYFCASRGTGRVPNEKLFFGSGTQLSVL.

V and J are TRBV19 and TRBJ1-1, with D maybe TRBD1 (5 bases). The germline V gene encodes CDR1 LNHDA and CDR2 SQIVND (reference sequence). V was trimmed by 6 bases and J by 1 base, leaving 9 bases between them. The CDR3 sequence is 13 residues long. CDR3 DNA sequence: TGTGCCAGTAGGCGACAGACGAACACTGAAGCTTTCTTT. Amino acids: CASRRQTNTEAFF.

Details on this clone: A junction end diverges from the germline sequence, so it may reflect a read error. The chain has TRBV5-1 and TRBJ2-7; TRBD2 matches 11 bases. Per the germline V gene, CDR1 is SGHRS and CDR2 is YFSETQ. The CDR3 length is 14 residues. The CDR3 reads CASRLGTSGYEQYF. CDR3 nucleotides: TGCGCCAGCAGGTTGGGGACTAGCGGATACGAGCAGTACTTC.

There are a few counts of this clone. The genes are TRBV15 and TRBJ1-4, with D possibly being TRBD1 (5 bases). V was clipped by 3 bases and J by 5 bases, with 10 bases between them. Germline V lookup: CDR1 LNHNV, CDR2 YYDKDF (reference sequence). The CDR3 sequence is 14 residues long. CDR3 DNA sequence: TGTGCCACCAGCAGGTCCGGGGGGAATGAAAAACTGTTTTTT. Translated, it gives CATSRSGGNEKLFF.

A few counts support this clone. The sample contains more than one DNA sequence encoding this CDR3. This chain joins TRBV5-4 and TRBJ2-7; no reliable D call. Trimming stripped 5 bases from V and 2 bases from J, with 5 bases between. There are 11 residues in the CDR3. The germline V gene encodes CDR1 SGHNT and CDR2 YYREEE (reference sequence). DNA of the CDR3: TGTGCCAGCAGTTCCGCCTACGAGCAGTACTTC. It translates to CASSSAYEQYF.

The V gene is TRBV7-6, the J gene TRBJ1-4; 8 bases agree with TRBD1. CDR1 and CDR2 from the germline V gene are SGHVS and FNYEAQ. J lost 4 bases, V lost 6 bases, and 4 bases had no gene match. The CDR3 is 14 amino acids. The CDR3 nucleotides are TGTGCCAGCAGTCAGACAGGGGTTAATGAAAAACTGTTTTTT. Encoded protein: CASSQTGVNEKLFF. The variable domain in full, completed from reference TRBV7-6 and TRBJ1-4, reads GAGVSQSPRYKVTKRGQDVALRCDPISGHVSLYWYRQALGQGPEFLTYFNYEAQQDKSGLPNDRFSAERPEGSISTLTIQRTEQRDSAMYRCASSQTGVNEKLFFGSGTQLSVL.

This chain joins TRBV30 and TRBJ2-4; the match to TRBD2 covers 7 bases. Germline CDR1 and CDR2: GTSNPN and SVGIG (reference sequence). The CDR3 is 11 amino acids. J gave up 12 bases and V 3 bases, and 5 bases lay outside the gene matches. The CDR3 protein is CAWSPGGYQYF. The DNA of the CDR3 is TGTGCCTGGAGCCCCGGGGGGTATCAGTACTTC.

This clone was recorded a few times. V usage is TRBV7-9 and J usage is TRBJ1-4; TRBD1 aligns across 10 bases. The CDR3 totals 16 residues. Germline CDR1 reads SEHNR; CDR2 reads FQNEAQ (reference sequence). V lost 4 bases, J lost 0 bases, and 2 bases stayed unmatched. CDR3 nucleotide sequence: TGTGCCAGCAGCTCCGGACAGGGGGCAACTAATGAAAAACTGTTTTTT. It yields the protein CASSSGQGATNEKLFF.

The chain's CDR3 is CASSLGPGIGAGPQHF. Written as DNA, the CDR3 is TGTGCCAGCAGCTTAGGTCCGGGTATAGGGGCTGGGCCCCAGCATTTT. The chain carries TRBV7-9 and TRBJ1-5, with D possibly being TRBD1 (5 bases). Germline CDR1 reads SEHNR; CDR2 reads FQNEAQ (reference sequence). This CDR3 region has 16 residues. V was cut by 1 base and J by 9 bases, with 19 bases left in between.

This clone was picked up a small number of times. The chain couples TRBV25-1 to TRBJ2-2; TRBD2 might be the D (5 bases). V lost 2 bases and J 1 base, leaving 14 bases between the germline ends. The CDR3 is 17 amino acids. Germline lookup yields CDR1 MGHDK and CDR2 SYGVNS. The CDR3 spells CASSEPGYSLNTGELFF. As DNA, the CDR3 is TGTGCCAGCAGTGAACCGGGGTACAGCTTGAACACCGGGGAGCTGTTTTTT.

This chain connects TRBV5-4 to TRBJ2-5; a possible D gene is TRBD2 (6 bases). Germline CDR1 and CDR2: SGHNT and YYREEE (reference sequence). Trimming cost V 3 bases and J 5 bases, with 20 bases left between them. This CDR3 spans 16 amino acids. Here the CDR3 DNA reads TGTGCCAGCAGCTCCGGCGGGGCGGGATTGCTTGAGACCCAGTACTTC. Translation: CASSSGGAGLLETQYF.

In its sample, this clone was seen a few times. DNA for the CDR3: TGTGCCAGCAGTTTCGAACTAGCGGGAGCTGATCGGCAGTACTTC. Its translation is CASSFELAGADRQYF. V and J are TRBV28 and TRBJ2-7; 11 nucleotides match TRBD2. Per the germline V gene, CDR1 is MDHEN and CDR2 is SYDVKM. V trimming: 3 bases; J trimming: 9 bases; junction bases outside the gene matches: 10. The CDR3 sequence is 15 residues long.

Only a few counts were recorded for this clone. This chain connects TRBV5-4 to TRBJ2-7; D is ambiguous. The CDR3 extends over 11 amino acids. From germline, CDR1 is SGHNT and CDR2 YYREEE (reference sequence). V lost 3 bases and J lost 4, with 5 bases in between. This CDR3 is CASSYGYEQYF. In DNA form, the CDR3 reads TGTGCCAGCAGCTACGGTTACGAGCAGTACTTC.

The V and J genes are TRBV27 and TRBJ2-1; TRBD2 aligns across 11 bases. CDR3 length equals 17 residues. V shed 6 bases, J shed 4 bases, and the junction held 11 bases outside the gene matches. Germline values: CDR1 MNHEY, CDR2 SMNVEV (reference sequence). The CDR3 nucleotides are TGTGCCAGCAGACAGCATCTGACTAGCGGGACTTACAATGAGCAGTTCTTC. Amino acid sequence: CASRQHLTSGTYNEQFF.

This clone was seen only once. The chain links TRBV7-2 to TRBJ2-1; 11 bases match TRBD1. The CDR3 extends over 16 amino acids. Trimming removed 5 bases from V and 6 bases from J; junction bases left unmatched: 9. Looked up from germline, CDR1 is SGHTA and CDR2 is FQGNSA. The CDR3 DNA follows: TGTGCCAGCAGCCGTCAAACCGGGACAGGGGGCAATGAGCAGTTCTTC. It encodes CASSRQTGTGGNEQFF.

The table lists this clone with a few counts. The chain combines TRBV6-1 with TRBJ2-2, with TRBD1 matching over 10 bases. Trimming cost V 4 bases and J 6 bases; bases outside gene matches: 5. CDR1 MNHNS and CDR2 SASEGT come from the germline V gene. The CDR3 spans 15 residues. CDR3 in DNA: TGTGCCAGCAGTGTATCCGGGACAGGGGCCGGGGAGCTGTTTTTT. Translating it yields CASSVSGTGAGELFF.

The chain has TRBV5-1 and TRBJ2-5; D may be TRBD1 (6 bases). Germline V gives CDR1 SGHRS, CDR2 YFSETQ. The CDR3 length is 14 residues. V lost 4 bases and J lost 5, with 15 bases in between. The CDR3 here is CASSDTGYFETQYF. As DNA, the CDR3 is TGCGCCAGCAGCGATACAGGGTATTTTGAGACCCAGTACTTC. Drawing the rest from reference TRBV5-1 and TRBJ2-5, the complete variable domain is KAGVTQTPRYLIKTRGQQVTLSCSPISGHRSVSWYQQTPGQGLQFLFEYFSETQRNKGNFPGRFSGRQFSNSRSEMNVSTLELGDSALYLCASSDTGYFETQYFGPGTRLLVL.

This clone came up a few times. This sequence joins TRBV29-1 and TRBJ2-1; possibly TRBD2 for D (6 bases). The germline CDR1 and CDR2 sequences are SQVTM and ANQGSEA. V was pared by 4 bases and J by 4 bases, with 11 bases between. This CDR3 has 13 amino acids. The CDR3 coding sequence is TGCAGCGTTGCGGGACTGAGTTACAATGAGCAGTTCTTC. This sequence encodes CSVAGLSYNEQFF.

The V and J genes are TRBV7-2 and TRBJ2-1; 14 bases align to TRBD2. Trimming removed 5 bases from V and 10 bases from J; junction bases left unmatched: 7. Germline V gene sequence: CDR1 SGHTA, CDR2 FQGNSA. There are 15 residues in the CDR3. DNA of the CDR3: TGTGCCAGCAGCCCGGGACTAGCGGGAGCGCGGGAGCAGTTCTTC. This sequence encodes CASSPGLAGAREQFF.

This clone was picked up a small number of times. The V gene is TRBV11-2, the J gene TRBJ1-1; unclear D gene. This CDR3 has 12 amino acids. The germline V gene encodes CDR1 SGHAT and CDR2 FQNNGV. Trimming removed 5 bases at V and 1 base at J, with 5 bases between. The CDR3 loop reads CASSPENTEAFF. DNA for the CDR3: TGTGCCAGCAGCCCAGAGAACACTGAAGCTTTCTTT.

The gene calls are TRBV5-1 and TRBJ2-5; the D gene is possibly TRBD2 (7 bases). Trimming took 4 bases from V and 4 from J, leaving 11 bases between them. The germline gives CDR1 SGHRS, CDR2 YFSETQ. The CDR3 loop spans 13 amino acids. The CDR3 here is CASSSGTSETQYF. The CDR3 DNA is TGCGCCAGCAGCAGCGGGACATCAGAGACCCAGTACTTC.

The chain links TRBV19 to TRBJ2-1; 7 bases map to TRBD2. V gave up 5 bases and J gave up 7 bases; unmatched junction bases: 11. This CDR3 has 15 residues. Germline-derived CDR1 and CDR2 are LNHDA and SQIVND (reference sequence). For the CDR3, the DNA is TGTGCCAGTAGTTCCGGGACTCGAGCGGGAAATGAGCAGTTCTTC. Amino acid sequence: CASSSGTRAGNEQFF.